This T cell receptor (beta chain) comes out of a study of tumor and adjacent non-tumor tissue in lung cancer (dated by TCRdb to 2016 to 2019). For context, the study as a whole: The cohort included around eleven adenocarcinoma, 2 squamous cell carcinoma and 1 small cell lung cancer patients. In total, sequencing yielded 100 million to 150 million productive TCRbeta reads, which works out to an average of approximately 4.1 million reads per sample. For each patient, one tumor sample and one normal lung sample were taken, giving about 31 paired specimens that underwent TCRbeta CDR3 sequencing. Using bulk TCRbeta repertoires from some 16 lung cancer patients, the study set lung tumor tissue side by side with matched distant non-tumor lung tissue. Ages among the roughly 15 patients ranged from roughly 31 to 76 years, there were 10 men and 5 women, and disease was at TNM stage I to III. Summary of the overall study and its limitations: Neither the sequencing platform nor unique molecular identifiers are mentioned in the methods. TCR diversity was significantly higher in younger patients, and higher tumor TCR diversity was associated with shorter overall and disease-free survival. A significantly larger cumulative share of the repertoire was made up by the top 100 clones in normal lung than in tumor tissue. Peripheral blood was not sequenced, so blood TCRbeta repertoires in these lung cancer patients were not examined. Significantly higher TCR diversity (inverse Simpson) was observed in tumor tissue than in normal lung tissue (around 450 vs 160, P = 0.0075, Mann-Whitney U test). Only around 14 patients were in the cohort, and the authors stated that larger samples and more detailed clinical data are needed.

The library relied on multiplex PCR. TCRdb records Illumina HiSeq 2500 as the sequencer. TCRbeta libraries were constructed through three rounds of nested PCR with primers (Table S4) according to protocols modified from ARM-PCR. Before sequencing, PCR products of 200-500 bp were excised from the gel and purified with the QIAquick gel extraction kit. As for how the authors treated the data: Reads were cleaned using Trimmomatic, were merged into complete CDR3 sequences using FLASH, and were assigned to V(D)J germline segments using MiTCR. Clonal diversity was computed as the inverse Simpson's index with VDJtools. A read counted as productive if the sequence was in-frame and lacked a premature stop codon. The public reads were run again by TCRdb, first through fastp at Q25 and then through MiXCR, and only productive beta chains were kept. Records with the same CDR3 protein are collapsed into one entry carrying the most frequent genes and DNA. The V and J calls come from TCRdb's annotation, not from the publication. The sample data list more than 55,000 distinct CDR3 sequences, and about 77% of these were observed just once. Over 35% of the sample lies in the top ten.

RNA was isolated from bulk unsorted tissue, and RNA quality was assessed with a NanoDrop ND-1000 and an Agilent 2100. Normal lung samples were distant non-tumor tissue taken more than 3 cm from the tumor edge. Newly diagnosed lung cancer patients without prior chemotherapy who had been admitted for thoracic surgery in China between August and November 2014 were enrolled as donors. The study excluded patients who had received radiotherapy or chemotherapy before or who had another cancer at the same time. Pieces of surgical tissue measuring roughly 1-2.1 cm3 were kept in RNAlater solution and stored at -80 degrees C until use. Including the terminal cysteine and phenylalanine, the CDR3 comprises 17 residues. The sequence is cut down to CDR3 DNA, 51 bases in frame from base 1. The germline V gene provides CDR1 SGHDN and CDR2 FVKESK. Of note for this clonotype: Its antigen is currently not known. One junction end disagrees with the germline gene, perhaps due to a read error.

The V and J segments used are TRBV14 and TRBJ2-1; 13 central bases correspond to TRBD2. The sequenced sample was distant non-tumor lung tissue. This clonotype was sampled from a man in his 60s with non-small cell lung cancer. The CDR3 region: CARSQDRLAGGGNEQFF. The DNA sequence follows: TGTGCCAGAAGCCAAGACCGACTAGCGGGAGGAGGGAATGAGCAGTTCTTC.